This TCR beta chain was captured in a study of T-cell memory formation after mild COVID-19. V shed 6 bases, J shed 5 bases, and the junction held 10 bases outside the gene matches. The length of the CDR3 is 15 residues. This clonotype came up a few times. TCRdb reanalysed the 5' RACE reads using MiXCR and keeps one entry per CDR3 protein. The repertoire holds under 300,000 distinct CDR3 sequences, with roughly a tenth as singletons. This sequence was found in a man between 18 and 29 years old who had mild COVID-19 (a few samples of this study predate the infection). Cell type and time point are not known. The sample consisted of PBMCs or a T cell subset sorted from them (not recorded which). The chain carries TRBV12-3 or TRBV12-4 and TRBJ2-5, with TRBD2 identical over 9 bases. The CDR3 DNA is TGTGCCAGCAGCCTAGGGACTAGCCGGTCGGAGACCCAGTACTTC. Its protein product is CASSLGTSRSETQYF.